A selection of T cell receptor beta chains follows, all from one sample in a study of cytomegalovirus exposure and HLA in healthy donors. TCRdb keeps only in-frame clones here, not all; method: immunoSEQ multiplex PCR. Seen here are 190,000 or so clones, 82% observed once, and the top ten hold roughly 0.1%. Sequenced: PBMCs. All receptors derive from a boy aged 2 to 10 in good health and CMV-seronegative. CDR3s include the opening cysteine and the closing phenylalanine or tryptophan.

14	TRBV18	CASSRQGSANTIYF
13	TRBV6-1	CASSLNGAYEQYF
15	TRBV19	CASSTYRDSNYGYTF
14	TRBV5-6	CASSFLYNNYGYTF
17	TRBV5-1	CASSFPGLAGGTDTQYF
17	TRBV7-9	CASSSARGLVLNTEAFF
13	TRBV29-1	CSVEGTGRHEQYF
15	TRBV6-6	CARGLAGAIRDTQYF
15	TRBV25-1	CASSEPRQGDTEAFF
15	TRBV6-5	CASSYSKGGGYGYTF
15	TRBV5-1	CASSRTGVEVDTIYF
15	TRBV6-5	CASSYSRGANEKLFF
17	TRBV19	CASSIVGLEGAYYGYTF
16	TRBV7-2	CASSLFVGTGANEQFF
12	TRBV7-8	CASSLDGYGYTF
15	TRBV5-1	CASSLVGGATDTQYF
13	TRBV29-1	CSVETGSNQPQHF
15	TRBV18	CASSLGQGKGYEQYF
12	TRBV5-8	CASSLPGLARFF
17	TRBV4-1	CASSQGLRGANTGELFF
14	TRBV6-5	CASSYSTGVTEAFF